Listed here is a single T cell receptor beta chain. Its antigen is as yet unknown. TCRdb keeps only in-frame clones here, not all; method: immunoSEQ multiplex PCR. Of 25,000 to 35,000 clones in the sample, roughly 83% are singletons; the top ten hold roughly 19%. This entry comes from a study of graft-versus-host responses after intestinal transplantation. At the level of the study: Recipients received multivisceral, liver-intestinal, or isolated intestinal transplants. Every recipient had anti-thymocyte globulin induction and roughly three years of tacrolimus plus steroids.

Here the sequenced sample was unstimulated CD8+ T cells sorted from spleen or lymph node cells, taken before intestinal transplant. This receptor was taken from a human donor who received an intestinal transplant.

The CDR3 sequence: CASSQGEGSNQPQHF. The CDR3 coding sequence is TGCGCCAGCAGCCAAGGTGAGGGTAGCAATCAGCCCCAGCATTTT. V is TRBV4-1 and J is TRBJ1-5, with unresolved D. The CDR3 is 15 amino acids. Trimming pared 1 base from V and 0 bases from J, leaving 7 bases between. CDR1 and CDR2 (germline): MGHRA, YSYEKL.